This T cell receptor beta chain derives from a study of CD8+ T cells in alopecia areata. Study-wide background: Severity was scored as percentage of affected scalp area in treated patients. General observations from the study: Alopecia totalis/universalis scalp especially showed more expanded CD8+ clones than normal scalp.

Germline V gives CDR1 MNHNY, CDR2 SVGAGI (reference sequence). Trimming stripped 2 bases from V and 8 bases from J, with 10 bases between. CDR3 size: 13 residues. RNA extraction and reverse transcription yielded cDNA as sequencing template. The method was immunoSEQ multiplex PCR; TCRdb's version includes in-frame clones alone and lacks a portion of them. Here the sample spans some 180,000 clones, 40% to 65% being singletons. This clone is medium-sized. The antigen remains undetermined. Regarding treatment: oral pan-JAK inhibitor, 5-10 mg twice daily. Samples from alopecia areata patients were lesional scalp punch biopsies and peripheral blood.

The chain joins TRBV6-6 to TRBJ2-1; D remains unclear. The clonotype originates from a human donor with alopecia areata. This specimen was CD8+ T cells sorted from blood, taken at week 24, from a patient treated with tofacitinib. CDR3 region: CASSYLAGHEQFF. CDR3 coding DNA: TGTGCCAGCAGTTACCTGGCCGGCCATGAGCAGTTCTTC.